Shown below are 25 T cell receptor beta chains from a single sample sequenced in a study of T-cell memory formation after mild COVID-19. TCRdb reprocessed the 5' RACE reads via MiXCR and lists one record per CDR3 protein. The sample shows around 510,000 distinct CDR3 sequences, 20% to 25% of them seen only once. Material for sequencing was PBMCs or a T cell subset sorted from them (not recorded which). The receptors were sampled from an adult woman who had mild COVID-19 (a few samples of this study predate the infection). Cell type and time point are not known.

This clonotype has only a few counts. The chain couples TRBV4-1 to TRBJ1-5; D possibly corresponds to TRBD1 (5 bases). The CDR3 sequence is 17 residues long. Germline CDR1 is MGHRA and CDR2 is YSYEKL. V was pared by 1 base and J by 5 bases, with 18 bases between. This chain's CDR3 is CASSQVPARVLHQPQHF. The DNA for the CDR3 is TGCGCCAGCAGCCAAGTCCCCGCCAGGGTGTTGCATCAGCCCCAGCATTTT.

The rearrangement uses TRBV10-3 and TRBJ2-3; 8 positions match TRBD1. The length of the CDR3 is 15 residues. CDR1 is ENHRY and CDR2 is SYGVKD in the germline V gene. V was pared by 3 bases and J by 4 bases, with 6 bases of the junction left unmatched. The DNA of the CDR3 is TGTGCCATCAGTGACAGCCAACAGGGGGCAGATACGCAGTATTTT. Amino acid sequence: CAISDSQQGADTQYF.

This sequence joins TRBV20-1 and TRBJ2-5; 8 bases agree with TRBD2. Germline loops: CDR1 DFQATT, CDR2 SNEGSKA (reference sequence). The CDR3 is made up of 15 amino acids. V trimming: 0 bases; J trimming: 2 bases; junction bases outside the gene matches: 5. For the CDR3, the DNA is TGCAGTGCTAGAGATGGAGGGACTAGTCAAGAGACCCAGTACTTC. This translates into CSARDGGTSQETQYF.

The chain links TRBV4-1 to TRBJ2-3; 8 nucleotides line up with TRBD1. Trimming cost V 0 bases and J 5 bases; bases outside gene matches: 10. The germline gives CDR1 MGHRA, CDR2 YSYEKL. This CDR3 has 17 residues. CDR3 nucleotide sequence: TGCGCCAGCAGCCAAGAACGCAGGACAGGGTCCGGAGATACGCAGTATTTT. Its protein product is CASSQERRTGSGDTQYF.

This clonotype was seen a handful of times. The CDR3 sequence is CSARTAVTGSSYEQYF. The CDR3 bases are TGCAGTGCTAGGACGGCCGTGACAGGGTCCTCCTACGAGCAGTACTTC. The rearrangement joins TRBV20-1 to TRBJ2-7; 7 nucleotides line up with TRBD1. The trim removed 3 bases at V and 0 bases at J, leaving 11 bases unmatched. Germline CDR1 and CDR2: DFQATT and SNEGSKA (reference sequence). This CDR3 region has 16 residues.

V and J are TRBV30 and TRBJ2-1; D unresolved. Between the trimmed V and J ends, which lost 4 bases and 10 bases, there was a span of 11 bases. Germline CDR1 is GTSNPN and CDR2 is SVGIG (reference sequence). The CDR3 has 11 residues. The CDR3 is CAWTSEGEQFF. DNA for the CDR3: TGTGCCTGGACGTCGGAAGGAGAGCAGTTCTTC. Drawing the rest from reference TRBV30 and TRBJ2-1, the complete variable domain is SQTIHQWPATLVQPVGSPLSLECTVEGTSNPNLYWYRQAAGRGLQLLFYSVGIGQISSEVPQNLSASRPQDRQFILSSKKLLLSDSGFYLCAWTSEGEQFFGPGTRLTVL.

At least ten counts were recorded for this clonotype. The CDR3 loop reads CASSQGSQETQYF. For the CDR3, the DNA is TGTGCCAGCAGCCAAGGGAGTCAAGAGACCCAGTACTTC. The chain couples TRBV7-7 to TRBJ2-5, with a tentative D call TRBD2 (5 bases). Germline V CDR1 and CDR2: SSHAT, FNYEAQ (reference sequence). The V end lost 5 bases, the J end lost 2 bases, and 9 bases lay between the germline ends. This CDR3 has 13 residues.

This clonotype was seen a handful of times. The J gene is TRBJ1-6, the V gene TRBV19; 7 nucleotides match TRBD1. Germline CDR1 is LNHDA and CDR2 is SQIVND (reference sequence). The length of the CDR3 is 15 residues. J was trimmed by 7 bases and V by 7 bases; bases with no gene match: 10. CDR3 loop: CASNDGPGGNSPLHF. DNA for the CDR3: TGTGCCAGTAATGATGGGCCAGGGGGGAATTCACCCCTCCACTTT. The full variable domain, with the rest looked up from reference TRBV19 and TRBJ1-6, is DGGITQSPKYLFRKEGQNVTLSCEQNLNHDAMYWYRQDPGQGLRLIYYSQIVNDFQKGDIAEGYSVSREKKESFPLTVTSAQKNPTAFYLCASNDGPGGNSPLHFGNGTRLTVT.

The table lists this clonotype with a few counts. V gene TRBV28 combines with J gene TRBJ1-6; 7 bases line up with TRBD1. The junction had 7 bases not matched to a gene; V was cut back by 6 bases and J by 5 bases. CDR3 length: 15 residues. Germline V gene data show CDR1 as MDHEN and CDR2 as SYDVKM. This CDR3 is CASRGPDRNNSPLHF. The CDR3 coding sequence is TGTGCCAGCAGGGGACCGGACAGGAATAATTCACCCCTCCACTTT.

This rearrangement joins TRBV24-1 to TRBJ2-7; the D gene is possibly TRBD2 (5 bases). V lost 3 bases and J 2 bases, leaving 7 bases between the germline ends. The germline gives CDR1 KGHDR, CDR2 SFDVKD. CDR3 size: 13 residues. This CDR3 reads CATSDDGTYEQYF. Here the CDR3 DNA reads TGTGCCACCAGTGATGACGGGACCTACGAGCAGTACTTC.

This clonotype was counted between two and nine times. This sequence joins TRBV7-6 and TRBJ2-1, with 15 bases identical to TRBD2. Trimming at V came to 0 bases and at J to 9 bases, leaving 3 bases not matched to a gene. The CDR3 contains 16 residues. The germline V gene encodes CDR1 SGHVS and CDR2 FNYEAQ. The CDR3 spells CASSLAPGLAGGEQFF. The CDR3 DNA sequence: TGTGCCAGCAGCTTAGCCCCGGGACTAGCGGGGGGTGAGCAGTTCTTC.

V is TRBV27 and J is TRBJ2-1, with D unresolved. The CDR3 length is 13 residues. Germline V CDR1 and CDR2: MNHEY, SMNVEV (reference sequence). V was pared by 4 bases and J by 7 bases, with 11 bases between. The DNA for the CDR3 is TGTGCCAGCAGTTATTCGGAGTGGAATGAGCAGTTCTTC. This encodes CASSYSEWNEQFF.

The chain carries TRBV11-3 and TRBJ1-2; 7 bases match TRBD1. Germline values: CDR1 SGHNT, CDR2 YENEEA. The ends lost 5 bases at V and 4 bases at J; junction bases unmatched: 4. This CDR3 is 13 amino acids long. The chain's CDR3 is CASSPGQLYGYTF. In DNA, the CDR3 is TGTGCCAGCAGCCCGGGACAGCTCTATGGCTACACCTTC. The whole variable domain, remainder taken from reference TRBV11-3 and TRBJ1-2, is EAGVVQSPRYKIIEKKQPVAFWCNPISGHNTLYWYLQNLGQGPELLIRYENEEAVDDSQLPKDRFSAERLKGVDSTLKIQPAELGDSAVYLCASSPGQLYGYTFGSGTRLTVV.

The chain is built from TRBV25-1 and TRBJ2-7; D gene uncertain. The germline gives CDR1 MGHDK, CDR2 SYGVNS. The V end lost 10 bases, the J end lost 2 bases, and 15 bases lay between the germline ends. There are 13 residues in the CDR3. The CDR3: CATGTTGTYEQYF. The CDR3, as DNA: TGTGCCACTGGAACGACTGGCACCTACGAGCAGTACTTC.

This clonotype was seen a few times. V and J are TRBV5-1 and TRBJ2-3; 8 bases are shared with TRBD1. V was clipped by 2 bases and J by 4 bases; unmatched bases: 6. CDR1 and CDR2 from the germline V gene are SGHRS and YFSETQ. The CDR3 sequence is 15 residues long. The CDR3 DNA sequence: TGCGCCAGCAGCTTCCTCGGACAGGGTGCAGATACGCAGTATTTT. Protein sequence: CASSFLGQGADTQYF.

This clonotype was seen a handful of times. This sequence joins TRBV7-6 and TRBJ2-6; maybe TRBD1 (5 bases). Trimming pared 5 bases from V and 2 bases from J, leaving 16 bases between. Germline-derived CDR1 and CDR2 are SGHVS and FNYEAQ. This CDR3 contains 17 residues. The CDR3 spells CASSVLPQGTGANVLTF. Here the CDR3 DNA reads TGTGCCAGCAGCGTTCTACCGCAGGGAACTGGGGCCAACGTCCTGACTTTC.

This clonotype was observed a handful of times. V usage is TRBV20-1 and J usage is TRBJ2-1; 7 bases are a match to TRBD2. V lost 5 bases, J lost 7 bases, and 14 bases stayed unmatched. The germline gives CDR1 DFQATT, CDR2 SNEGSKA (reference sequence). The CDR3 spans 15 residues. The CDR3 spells CSARGGGGSWNEQFF. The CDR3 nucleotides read TGCAGTGCTCGCGGGGGAGGCGGGAGTTGGAATGAGCAGTTCTTC.

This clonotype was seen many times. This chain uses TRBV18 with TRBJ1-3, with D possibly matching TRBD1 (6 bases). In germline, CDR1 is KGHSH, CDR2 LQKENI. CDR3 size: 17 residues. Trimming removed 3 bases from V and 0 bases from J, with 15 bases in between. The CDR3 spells CASSPTGGPNSGNTIYF. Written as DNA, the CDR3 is TGTGCCAGCTCACCGACAGGAGGACCAAACTCTGGAAACACCATATATTTT.

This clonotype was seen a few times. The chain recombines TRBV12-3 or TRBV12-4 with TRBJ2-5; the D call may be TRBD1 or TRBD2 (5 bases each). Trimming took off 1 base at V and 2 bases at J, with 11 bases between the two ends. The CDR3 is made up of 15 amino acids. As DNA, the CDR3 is TGTGCCAGCAGTTTAGGGGGGTGGACTCAAGAGACCCAGTACTTC. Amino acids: CASSLGGWTQETQYF.

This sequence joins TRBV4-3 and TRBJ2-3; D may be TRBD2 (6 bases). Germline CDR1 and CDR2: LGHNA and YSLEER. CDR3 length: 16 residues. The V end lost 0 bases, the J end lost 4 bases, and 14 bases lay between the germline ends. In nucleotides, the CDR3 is TGCGCCAGCAGCCAAGACGGGCGGGAAGGAGCAGATACGCAGTATTTT. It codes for CASSQDGREGADTQYF.

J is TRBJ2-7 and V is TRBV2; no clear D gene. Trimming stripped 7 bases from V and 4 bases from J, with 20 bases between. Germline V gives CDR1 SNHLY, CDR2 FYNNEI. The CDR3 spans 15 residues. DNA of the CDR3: TGTGCCAGCATGGCAGGTTTGGATTTTGAATACGAGCAGTACTTC. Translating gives CASMAGLDFEYEQYF.

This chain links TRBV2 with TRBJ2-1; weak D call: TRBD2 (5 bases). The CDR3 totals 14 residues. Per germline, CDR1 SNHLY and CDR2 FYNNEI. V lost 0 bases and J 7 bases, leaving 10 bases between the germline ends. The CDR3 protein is CASSEAGRLNEQFF. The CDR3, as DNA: TGTGCCAGCAGTGAAGCGGGGAGACTTAATGAGCAGTTCTTC.

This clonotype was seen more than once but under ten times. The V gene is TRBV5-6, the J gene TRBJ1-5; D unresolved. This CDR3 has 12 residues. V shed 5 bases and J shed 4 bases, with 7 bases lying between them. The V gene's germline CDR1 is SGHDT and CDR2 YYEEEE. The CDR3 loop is CASSLTNQPQHF. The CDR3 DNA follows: TGTGCCAGCAGTCTCACGAATCAGCCCCAGCATTTT.

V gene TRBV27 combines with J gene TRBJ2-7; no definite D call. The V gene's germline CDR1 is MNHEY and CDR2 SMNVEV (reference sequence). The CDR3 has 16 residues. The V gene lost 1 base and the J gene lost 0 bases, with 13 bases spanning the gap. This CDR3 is CASSLFGLTRSYEQYF. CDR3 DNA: TGTGCCAGCAGTTTATTTGGGCTTACTCGCTCCTACGAGCAGTACTTC.

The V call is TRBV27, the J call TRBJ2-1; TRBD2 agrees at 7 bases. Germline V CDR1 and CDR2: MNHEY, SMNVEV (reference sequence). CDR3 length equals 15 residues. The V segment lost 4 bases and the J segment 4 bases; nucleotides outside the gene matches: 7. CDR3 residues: CASSWNGLGYNEQFF. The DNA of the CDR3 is TGTGCCAGCAGTTGGAACGGACTAGGGTACAATGAGCAGTTCTTC.